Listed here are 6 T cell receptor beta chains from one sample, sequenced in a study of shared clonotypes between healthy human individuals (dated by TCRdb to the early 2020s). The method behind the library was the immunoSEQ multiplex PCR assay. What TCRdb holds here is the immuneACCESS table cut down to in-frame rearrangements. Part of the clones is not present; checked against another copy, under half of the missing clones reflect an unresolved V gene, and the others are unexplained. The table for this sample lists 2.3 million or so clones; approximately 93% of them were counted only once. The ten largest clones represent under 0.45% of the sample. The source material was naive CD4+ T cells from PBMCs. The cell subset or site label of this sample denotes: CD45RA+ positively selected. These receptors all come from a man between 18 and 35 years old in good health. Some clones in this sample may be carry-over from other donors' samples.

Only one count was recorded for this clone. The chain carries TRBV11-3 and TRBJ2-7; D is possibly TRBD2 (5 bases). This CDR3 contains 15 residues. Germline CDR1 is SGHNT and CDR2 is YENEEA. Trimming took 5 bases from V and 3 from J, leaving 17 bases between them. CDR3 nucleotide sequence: TGTGCCAGCAGCCAAATGGGGATCGAGGGCTACGAGCAGTACTTC. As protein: CASSQMGIEGYEQYF. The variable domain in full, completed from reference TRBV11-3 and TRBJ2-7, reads EAGVVQSPRYKIIEKKQPVAFWCNPISGHNTLYWYLQNLGQGPELLIRYENEEAVDDSQLPKDRFSAERLKGVDSTLKIQPAELGDSAVYLCASSQMGIEGYEQYFGPGTRLTVT.

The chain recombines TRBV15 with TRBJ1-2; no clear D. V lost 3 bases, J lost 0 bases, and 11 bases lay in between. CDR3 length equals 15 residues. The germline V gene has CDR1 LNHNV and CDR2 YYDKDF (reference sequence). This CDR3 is CATSRDDGANYGYTF. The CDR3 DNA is TGTGCCACCAGCAGGGACGATGGAGCTAACTATGGCTACACCTTC. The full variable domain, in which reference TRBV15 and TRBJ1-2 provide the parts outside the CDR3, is DAMVIQNPRYQVTQFGKPVTLSCSQTLNHNVMYWYQQKSSQAPKLLFHYYDKDFNNEADTPDNFQSRRPNTSFCFLDIRSPGLGDTAMYLCATSRDDGANYGYTFGSGTRLTVV.

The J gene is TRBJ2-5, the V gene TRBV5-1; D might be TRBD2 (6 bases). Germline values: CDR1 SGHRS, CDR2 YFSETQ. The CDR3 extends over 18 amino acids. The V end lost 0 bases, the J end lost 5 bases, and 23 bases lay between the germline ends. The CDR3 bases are TGCGCCAGCAGCTTGGTTGGTCTGGCGGGATTATCAGCGGAGACCCAGTACTTC. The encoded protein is CASSLVGLAGLSAETQYF.

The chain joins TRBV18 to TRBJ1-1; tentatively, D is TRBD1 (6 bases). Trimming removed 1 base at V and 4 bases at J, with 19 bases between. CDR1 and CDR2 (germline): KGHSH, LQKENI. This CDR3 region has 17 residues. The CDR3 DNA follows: TGTGCCAGCTCACCACGCCCGATGGGGGCCGAACGCACTGAAGCTTTCTTT. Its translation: CASSPRPMGAERTEAFF.

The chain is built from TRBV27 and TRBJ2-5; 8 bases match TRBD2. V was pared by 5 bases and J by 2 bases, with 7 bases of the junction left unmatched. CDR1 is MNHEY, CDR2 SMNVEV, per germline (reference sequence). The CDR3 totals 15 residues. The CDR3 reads CASSPRLARQETQYF. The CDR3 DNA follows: TGTGCCAGCAGTCCGAGACTAGCGCGGCAAGAGACCCAGTACTTC.

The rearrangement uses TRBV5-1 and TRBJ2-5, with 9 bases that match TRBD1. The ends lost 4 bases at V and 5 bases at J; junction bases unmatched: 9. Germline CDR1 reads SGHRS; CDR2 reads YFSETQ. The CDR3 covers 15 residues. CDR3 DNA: TGCGCCAGCAGCCTACAGGGGGCGATTGGGGAGACCCAGTACTTC. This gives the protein CASSLQGAIGETQYF.